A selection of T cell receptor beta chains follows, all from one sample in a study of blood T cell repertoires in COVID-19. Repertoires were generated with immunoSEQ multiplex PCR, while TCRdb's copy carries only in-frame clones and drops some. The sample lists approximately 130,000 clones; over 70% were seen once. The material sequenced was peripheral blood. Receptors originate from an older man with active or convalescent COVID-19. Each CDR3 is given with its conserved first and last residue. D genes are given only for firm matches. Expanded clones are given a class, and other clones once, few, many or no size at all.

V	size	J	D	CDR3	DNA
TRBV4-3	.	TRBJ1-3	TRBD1	CASSQVPHRGQSGNTIYF	TGCGCCAGCAGCCAAGTGCCTCACAGGGGGCAATCTGGAAACACCATATATTTT
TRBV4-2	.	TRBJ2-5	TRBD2	CASSHSTSGGGETQYF	TGTGCCAGCAGCCACTCGACTAGCGGGGGGGGTGAGACCCAGTACTTC
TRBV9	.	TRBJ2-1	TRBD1	CASSKRQGSYNEQFF	TGTGCCAGCAGCAAAAGACAGGGCTCCTACAATGAGCAGTTCTTC
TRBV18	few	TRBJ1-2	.	CASSPSPTGGYTF	TGTGCCAGCTCACCGAGCCCTACAGGGGGCTACACCTTC
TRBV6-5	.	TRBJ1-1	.	CASSLLRGEAFF	TGTGCCAGCAGCTTACTCAGGGGAGAAGCTTTCTTT
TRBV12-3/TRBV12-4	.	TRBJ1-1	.	CASSSNTEAFF	TGTGCCAGCAGCTCGAACACTGAAGCTTTCTTT
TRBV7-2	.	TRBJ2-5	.	CASSPLETQYF	TGTGCCAGCAGCCCACTAGAGACCCAGTACTTC
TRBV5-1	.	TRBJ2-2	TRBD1	CASSIQGSPGELFF	TGCGCCAGCAGCATACAGGGGTCCCCCGGGGAGCTGTTTTTT
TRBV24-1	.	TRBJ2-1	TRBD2	CATSDWSGGAYNEQFF	TGTGCCACCAGTGATTGGAGCGGGGGGGCCTACAATGAGCAGTTCTTC
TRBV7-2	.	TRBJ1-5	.	CASSLYRNQPQHF	TGTGCCAGCAGCTTATATAGAAATCAGCCCCAGCATTTT
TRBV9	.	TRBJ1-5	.	CASSPGGTENQPQHF	TGTGCCAGCAGCCCCGGGGGGACTGAGAATCAGCCCCAGCATTTT
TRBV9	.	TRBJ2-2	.	CASSVAQTNTGELFF	TGTGCCAGCAGCGTAGCACAGACGAACACCGGGGAGCTGTTTTTT
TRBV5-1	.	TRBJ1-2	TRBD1	CASSLEARGTEGYTF	TGCGCCAGCAGCTTGGAGGCCAGGGGGACGGAGGGCTACACCTTC
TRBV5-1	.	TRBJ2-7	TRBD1	CASSLVRGLGEQYF	TGCGCCAGCAGCTTGGTCAGGGGGCTGGGGGAGCAGTACTTC
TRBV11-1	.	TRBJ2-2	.	CASSGVAATGELFF	TGTGCCAGCAGTGGGGTAGCGGCTACCGGGGAGCTGTTTTTT
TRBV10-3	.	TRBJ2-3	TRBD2	CAISERVLAGSTDTQYF	TGTGCCATCAGTGAAAGGGTACTAGCGGGGTCCACAGATACGCAGTATTTT
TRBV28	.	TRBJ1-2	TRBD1	CASRTGGNYGYTF	TGTGCCAGCCGGACAGGGGGCAACTATGGCTACACCTTC
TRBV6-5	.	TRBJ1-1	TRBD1	CASSLGTDNTEAFF	TGTGCCAGCAGTCTCGGGACAGACAACACTGAAGCTTTCTTT
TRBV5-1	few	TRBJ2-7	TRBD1	CASSPGQGWYEQYF	TGCGCCAGCAGCCCCGGACAGGGGTGGTACGAGCAGTACTTC
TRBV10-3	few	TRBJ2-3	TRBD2	CAIRATSGELDTQYF	TGTGCCATCAGGGCGACTAGCGGGGAGTTAGATACGCAGTATTTT
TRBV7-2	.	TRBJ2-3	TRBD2	CASRLAGGPSGDTQYF	TGTGCCAGCAGACTAGCGGGGGGCCCTTCGGGAGATACGCAGTATTTT
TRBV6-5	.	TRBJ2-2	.	CASSYGLFGELFF	TGTGCCAGCAGTTACGGACTTTTCGGGGAGCTGTTTTTT
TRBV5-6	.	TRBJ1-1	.	CASSFSQGNTEAFF	TGTGCCAGCAGCTTTTCCCAGGGGAACACTGAAGCTTTCTTT
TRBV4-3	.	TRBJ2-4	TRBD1	CASSQGQGAKNIQYF	TGCGCCAGCAGCCAAGGACAGGGGGCCAAAAACATTCAGTACTTC
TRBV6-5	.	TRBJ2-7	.	CASSYSAAGSHEQYF	TGTGCCAGCAGTTACTCGGCAGCTGGTAGCCACGAGCAGTACTTC
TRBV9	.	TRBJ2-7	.	CASSVDGTYEQYF	TGTGCCAGCAGCGTAGACGGGACCTACGAGCAGTACTTC
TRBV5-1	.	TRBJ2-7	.	CASRPDIDYEQYF	TGCGCCAGCCGACCAGACATCGACTACGAGCAGTACTTC
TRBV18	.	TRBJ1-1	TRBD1	CASSGDSNTEAFF	TGTGCCAGCTCAGGGGACAGTAATACTGAAGCTTTCTTT
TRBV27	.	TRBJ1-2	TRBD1	CASSDGTGVGYGYTF	TGTGCCAGCAGTGACGGGACAGGGGTCGGCTATGGCTACACCTTC
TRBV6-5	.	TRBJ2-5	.	CASSYGGGTETQYF	TGTGCCAGCAGTTACGGTGGGGGCACGGAGACCCAGTACTTC
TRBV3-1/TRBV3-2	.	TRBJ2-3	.	CASSPLSGSSTDTQYF	TGTGCCAGCAGCCCCCTTAGCGGCTCTAGCACAGATACGCAGTATTTT
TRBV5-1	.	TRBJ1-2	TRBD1	CASSLGTGSFDGYTF	TGCGCCAGCAGCTTAGGGACAGGCTCCTTCGATGGCTACACCTTC
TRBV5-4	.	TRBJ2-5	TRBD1	CASSLEGALGETQYF	TGTGCCAGCAGCTTGGAGGGGGCCCTGGGGGAGACCCAGTACTTC
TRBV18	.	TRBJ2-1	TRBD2	CASSLPSGGPSSYNEQFF	TGTGCCAGCTCACTACCTAGCGGGGGGCCTAGCTCCTACAATGAGCAGTTCTTC
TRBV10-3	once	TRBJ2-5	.	CAISGFNSGQETQYF	TGTGCCATCAGTGGTTTTAATTCGGGTCAAGAGACCCAGTACTTC
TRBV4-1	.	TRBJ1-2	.	CASSRAGAGGGYTF	TGCGCCAGCAGCCGGGCGGGGGCAGGTGGGGGCTACACCTTC
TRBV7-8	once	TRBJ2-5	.	CASGAAGPGTETQYF	TGTGCCAGCGGGGCAGCCGGGCCGGGTACGGAGACCCAGTACTTC
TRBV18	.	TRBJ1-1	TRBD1	CASSETGGGTEAFF	TGTGCCAGCTCAGAGACAGGGGGCGGCACTGAAGCTTTCTTT
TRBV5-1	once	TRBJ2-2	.	CASSAGAINTGELFF	TGCGCCAGCAGCGCAGGGGCTATTAACACCGGGGAGCTGTTTTTT
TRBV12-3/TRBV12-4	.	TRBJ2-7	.	CASSTRSEQYF	TGTGCCAGCAGTACAAGATCCGAGCAGTACTTC
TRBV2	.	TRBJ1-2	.	CASKPGYEGYTF	TGTGCCAGCAAACCAGGGTATGAGGGCTACACCTTC
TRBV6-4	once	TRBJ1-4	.	CASSNGGSNEKLFF	TGTGCCAGCAGCAACGGGGGGTCGAATGAAAAACTGTTTTTT
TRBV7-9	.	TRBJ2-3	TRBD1	CASSQGDSSTDTQYF	TGTGCCAGCAGTCAAGGGGACAGTAGCACAGATACGCAGTATTTT
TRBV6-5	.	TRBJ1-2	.	CASRDNLQRYGYTF	TGTGCCAGCCGCGACAATCTCCAACGGTATGGCTACACCTTC